This record looks at one T cell receptor beta chain sequence and its context. There is no known antigen for this receptor. Base qualities are missing; no much larger clone stands one base away. The entry originates in a study of blood T cell repertoires in COVID-19 (dated by TCRdb to the early 2020s). In terms of the full investigation: Samples covering the acute and convalescent phases of COVID-19 were provided by collaborators in the United States, Italy and Spain. Samples came from the ongoing ImmuneRACE study (first 160 participants) plus 1,254 subjects from 6 global collaborators. Where available, HLA class I and class II types were obtained from metadata supplied by the sample provider rather than from assay-based typing. The repertoires were released in a freely available public database meant as a resource for research on the immune response to SARS-CoV-2. A de-identified subject ID, COVID-19 status, age in years and sex were almost always included in the sample metadata. The prospective study material was composed of cDNA or gDNA derived from T cells, B-cell-depleted T cells, or PBMCs. The dataset comprised deeply sampled blood TCRbeta repertoires from subjects exposed to, actively infected with, or recovered from COVID-19. The paper's findings and limits, for the study overall: Clinical and demographic metadata were provided uncurated, with the amount varying by source and participant.

Each collaborating institution followed its own protocols to collect whole blood in K2EDTA tubes. For TCRbeta analysis, collaborators shipped samples as frozen whole blood, isolated PBMCs, or DNA extracted from either of those sample types. CDR1 SGHTA and CDR2 FQGNSA are derived from the germline V gene. V loses 1 base of germline sequence and J loses 5 bases, and the interval between the two ends is 9 bases. The CDR3 starts with the cysteine, ends with the phenylalanine, and has 13 residues. The DNA shown is the 39-base CDR3, in frame from base 1. The immunoSEQ Assay, a bias-controlled multiplex PCR, was used to amplify TCRbeta CDR3 regions from genomic DNA. On the study's bioinformatics: Nucleated cell counts per sample were estimated from amplification of reference gene primers within the assay. Sequence reads were collapsed and filtered to measure the absolute abundance of every unique TCRbeta CDR3 rearrangement. For each sample, productive Simpson clonality was calculated as the square root of Simpson's diversity index over productive rearrangements. TCRdb carries this immuneACCESS record with in-frame sequences only. Its versions omit some clonotypes, under half of them owing to an unresolved V gene in the studies checked, with the rest unexplained. That table supplies the V and J calls and clone size; D and trimming were determined from the DNA. The sample has 20,000 or so clones on record, about 88% of them singletons. 17% of the sample rests with the top ten.

Sequencing was performed on peripheral blood. Rearrangement joined TRBV7-2 to TRBJ2-7, with the D gene call left open. This clonotype originated in a man between 70 and 80 years old with acute or convalescent COVID-19. The CDR3 corresponds to CASSLVRDNEQYF. The base sequence is TGTGCCAGCAGCTTAGTGCGAGACAACGAGCAGTACTTC.